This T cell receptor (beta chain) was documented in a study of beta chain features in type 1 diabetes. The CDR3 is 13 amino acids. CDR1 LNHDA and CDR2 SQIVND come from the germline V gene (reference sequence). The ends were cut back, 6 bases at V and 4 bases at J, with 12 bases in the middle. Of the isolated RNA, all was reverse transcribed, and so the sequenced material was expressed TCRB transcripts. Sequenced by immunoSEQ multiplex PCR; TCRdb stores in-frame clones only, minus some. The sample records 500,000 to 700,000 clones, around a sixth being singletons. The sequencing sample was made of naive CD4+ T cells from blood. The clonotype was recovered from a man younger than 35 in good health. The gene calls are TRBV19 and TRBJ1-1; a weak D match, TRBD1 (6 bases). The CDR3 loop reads CASSSRDTTEAFF. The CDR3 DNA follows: TGTGCCAGTAGCAGCCGGGACACCACTGAAGCTTTCTTT.